This T cell receptor beta chain was sequenced for a study of T cell responses to AZD1222 COVID-19 vaccine. Study-level findings and limits: Females made up more of the donors, who were largely white British, and clonal diversity may have come out too low.

V was cut by 0 bases and J by 2 bases, with 11 bases left in between. This CDR3 is built from 16 residues. Germline V gene data show CDR1 as LGHNA and CDR2 as YNFKEQ. Sequenced by immunoSEQ multiplex PCR; TCRdb stores in-frame clones only, minus some. The data show tens of thousands of clones, approximately 88% seen once. Comment on this clone: Its cognate antigen is unknown.

This sequence was found in an adult in good health. The sequencing used peripheral blood, collected on day 0 of AZD1222 vaccination. The gene calls are TRBV4-2 and TRBJ1-3, with D perhaps TRBD1 (5 bases). DNA of the CDR3: TGTGCCAGCAGCCAAGATCCGGGGGGACCTGGAAACACCATATATTTT. It translates to CASSQDPGGPGNTIYF.